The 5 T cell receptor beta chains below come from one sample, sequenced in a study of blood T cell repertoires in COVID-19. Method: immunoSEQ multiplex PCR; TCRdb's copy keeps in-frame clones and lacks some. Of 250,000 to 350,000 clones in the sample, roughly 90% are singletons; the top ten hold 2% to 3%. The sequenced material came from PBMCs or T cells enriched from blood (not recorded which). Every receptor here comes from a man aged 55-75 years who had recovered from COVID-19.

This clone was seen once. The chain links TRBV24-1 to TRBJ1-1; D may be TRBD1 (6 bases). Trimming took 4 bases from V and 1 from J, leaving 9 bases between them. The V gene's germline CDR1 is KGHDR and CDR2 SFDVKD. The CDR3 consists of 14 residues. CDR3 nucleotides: TGTGCCACCAGTGAGACAGGAAAGAACACTGAAGCTTTCTTT. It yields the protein CATSETGKNTEAFF.

CDR3 sequence (DNA): TGTGCCAGCAGCTTGGCCGGGGGGGAGAACACTGAAGCTTTCTTT. It yields the protein CASSLAGGENTEAFF. V is TRBV5-6 and J is TRBJ1-1; weak D call: TRBD1 (5 bases). The CDR3 has 15 residues. Trimming removed 0 bases at V and 1 base at J, with 10 bases between. In germline, CDR1 is SGHDT, CDR2 YYEEEE.

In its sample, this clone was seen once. The CDR3 DNA reads as TGTGCCAGTAGCCCCGGGACAGGGGGCTACGAGCAGTACTTC. Encoded protein: CASSPGTGGYEQYF. The rearrangement links TRBV19 to TRBJ2-7; 11 positions match TRBD1. Germline V gives CDR1 LNHDA, CDR2 SQIVND (reference sequence). The CDR3 has 14 residues. V lost 6 bases, J lost 3 bases, and 4 bases stayed unmatched.

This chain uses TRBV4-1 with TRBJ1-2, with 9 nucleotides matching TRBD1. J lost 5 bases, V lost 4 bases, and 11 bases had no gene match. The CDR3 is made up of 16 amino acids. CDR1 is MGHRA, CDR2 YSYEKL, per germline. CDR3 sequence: CASSPPPRTGEYGYTF. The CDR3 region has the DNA TGCGCCAGCAGCCCTCCCCCTCGGACAGGGGAGTATGGCTACACCTTC.

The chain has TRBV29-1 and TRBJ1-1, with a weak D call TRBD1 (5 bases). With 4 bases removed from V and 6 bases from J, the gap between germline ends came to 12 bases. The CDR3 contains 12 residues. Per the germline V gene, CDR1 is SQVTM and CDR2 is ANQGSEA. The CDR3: CSVGTGSPEAFF. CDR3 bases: TGCAGCGTTGGCACAGGTAGTCCTGAAGCTTTCTTT.